This T cell receptor (beta chain) originates from a study of T cells in Graves' hyperthyroidism and ophthalmopathy. General study results and limits: Blood held most thyroid clonotypes expanded above 0.001 frequency.

This CDR3 region has 17 residues. The germline V gene encodes CDR1 MNHEY and CDR2 SMNVEV (reference sequence). With V trimmed by 5 bases and J by 6 bases, 17 bases remained unmatched. TCR beta CDR3 regions were amplified from RNA. Primed by the HTBI set, a first-round RT-PCR was run on the TCR CDR3. TCRdb re-analysed the multiplex PCR reads in MiXCR, keeping a single row per CDR3 protein. This table holds 250,000 to 300,000 distinct CDR3 sequences, 15% found once. Patients having uncontrolled infection, another autoimmune disease, pregnancy or lactation were not included. Diagnoses rested on clinical symptoms, serum thyroxine and TRAb, thyroid ultrasound and orbital computed tomography. Fresh peripheral blood, 10 ml, yielded the PBMCs. This clonotype was seen many times. The antigen remains undetermined.

The specimen sequenced was blood. V and J are TRBV27 and TRBJ2-3, with 7 bases lining up with TRBD1. The source is a woman aged 45-60 years with Graves' hyperthyroidism that later progressed to Graves' ophthalmopathy. CDR3 nucleotides: TGTGCCAGCAGTCCCTTGGGACAGCGGCCTCGTCGTGATACGCAGTATTTT. As protein: CASSPLGQRPRRDTQYF.